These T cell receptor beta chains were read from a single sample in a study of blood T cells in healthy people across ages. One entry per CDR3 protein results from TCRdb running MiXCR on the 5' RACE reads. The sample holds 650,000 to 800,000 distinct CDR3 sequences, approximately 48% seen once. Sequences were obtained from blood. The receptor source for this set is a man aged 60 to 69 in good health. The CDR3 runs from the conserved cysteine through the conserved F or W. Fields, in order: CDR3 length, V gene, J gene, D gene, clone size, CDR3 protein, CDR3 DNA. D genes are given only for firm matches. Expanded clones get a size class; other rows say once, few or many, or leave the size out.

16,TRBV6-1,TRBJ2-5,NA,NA,CAGTKPPQTGQETQYF,TGTGCCGGCACCAAGCCACCCCAGACAGGACAAGAGACCCAGTACTTC
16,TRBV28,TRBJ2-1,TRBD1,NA,CASSITRGLGYNEQFF,TGTGCCAGCAGTATAACCAGGGGGCTTGGTTACAATGAGCAGTTCTTC
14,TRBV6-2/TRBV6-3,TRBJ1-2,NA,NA,CASSYDGEAVGYTF,TGTGCCAGCAGTTATGACGGGGAGGCCGTTGGCTACACCTTC
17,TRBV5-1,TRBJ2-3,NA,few,CASSLEDSAFSTDTQYF,TGCGCCAGCAGCTTGGAGGACAGCGCTTTTAGCACAGATACGCAGTATTTT
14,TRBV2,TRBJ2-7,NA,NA,CASTPGATGYEQYF,TGTGCCAGCACCCCGGGGGCAACAGGCTACGAGCAGTACTTC
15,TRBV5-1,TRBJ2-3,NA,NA,CASSRQDSSTDTQYF,TGCGCCAGCAGCCGACAGGACTCTAGCACAGATACGCAGTATTTT
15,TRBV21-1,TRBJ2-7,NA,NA,CASSKAPKRPYEQYF,TGTGCCAGCAGCAAAGCCCCAAAAAGACCCTACGAGCAGTACTTC
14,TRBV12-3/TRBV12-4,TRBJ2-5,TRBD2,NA,CASRLAGGRETQYF,TGTGCCAGCAGACTAGCGGGGGGGCGAGAGACCCAGTACTTC
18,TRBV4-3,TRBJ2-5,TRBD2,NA,CASSQDFLAGAKQETQYF,TGCGCCAGCAGCCAAGATTTTCTAGCGGGGGCTAAACAAGAGACCCAGTACTTC
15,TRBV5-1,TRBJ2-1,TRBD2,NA,CASSQTSGGTFEQFF,TGCGCCAGCAGCCAAACTAGCGGGGGGACGTTTGAGCAGTTCTTC
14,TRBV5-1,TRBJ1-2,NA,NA,CASSLPLQGKGYTF,TGCGCCAGCAGCTTGCCGCTTCAGGGAAAGGGCTACACCTTC
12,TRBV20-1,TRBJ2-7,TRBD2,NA,CSERAAGEAQYF,TGCAGTGAGAGGGCGGCGGGGGAGGCCCAGTACTTC
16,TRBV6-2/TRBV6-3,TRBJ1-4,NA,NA,CASSPGTWATNEKLFF,TGTGCCAGCAGTCCGGGAACCTGGGCAACTAATGAAAAACTGTTTTTT
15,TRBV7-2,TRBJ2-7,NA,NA,CASSLSGTQAYEQYF,TGTGCCAGCAGCTTGTCCGGGACACAAGCCTACGAGCAGTACTTC